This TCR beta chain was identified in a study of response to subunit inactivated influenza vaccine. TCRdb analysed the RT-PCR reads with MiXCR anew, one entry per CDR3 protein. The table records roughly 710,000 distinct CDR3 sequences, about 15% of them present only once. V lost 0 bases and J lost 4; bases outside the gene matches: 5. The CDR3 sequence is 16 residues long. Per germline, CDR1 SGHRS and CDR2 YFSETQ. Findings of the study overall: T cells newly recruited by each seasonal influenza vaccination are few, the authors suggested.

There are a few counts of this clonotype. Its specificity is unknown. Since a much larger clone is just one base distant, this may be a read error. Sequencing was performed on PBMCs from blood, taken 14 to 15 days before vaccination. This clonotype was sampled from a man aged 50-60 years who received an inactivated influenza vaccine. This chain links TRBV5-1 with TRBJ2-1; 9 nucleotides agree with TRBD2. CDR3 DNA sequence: TGCGCCAGCAGCTTGGCCCCGACTAGCGGTTACAATGAGCAGTTCTTC. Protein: CASSLAPTSGYNEQFF.